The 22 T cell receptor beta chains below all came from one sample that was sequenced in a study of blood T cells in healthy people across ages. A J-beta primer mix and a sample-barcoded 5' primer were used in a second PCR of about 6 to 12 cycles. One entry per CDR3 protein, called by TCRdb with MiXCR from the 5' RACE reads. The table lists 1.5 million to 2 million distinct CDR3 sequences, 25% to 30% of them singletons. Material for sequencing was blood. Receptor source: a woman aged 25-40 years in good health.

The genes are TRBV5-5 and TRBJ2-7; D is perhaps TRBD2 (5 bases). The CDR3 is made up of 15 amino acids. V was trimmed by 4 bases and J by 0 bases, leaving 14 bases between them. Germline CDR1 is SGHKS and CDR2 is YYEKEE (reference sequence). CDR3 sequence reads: CASSRLQRSSYEQYF. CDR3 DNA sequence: TGTGCCAGCAGCAGGTTACAGCGGAGCTCCTACGAGCAGTACTTC.

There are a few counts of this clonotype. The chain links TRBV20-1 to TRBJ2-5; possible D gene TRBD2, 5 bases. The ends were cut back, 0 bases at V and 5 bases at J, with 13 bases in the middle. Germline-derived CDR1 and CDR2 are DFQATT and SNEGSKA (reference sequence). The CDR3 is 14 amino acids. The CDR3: CSARDDRGPETQYF. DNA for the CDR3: TGCAGTGCTAGAGATGATAGAGGGCCGGAGACCCAGTACTTC.

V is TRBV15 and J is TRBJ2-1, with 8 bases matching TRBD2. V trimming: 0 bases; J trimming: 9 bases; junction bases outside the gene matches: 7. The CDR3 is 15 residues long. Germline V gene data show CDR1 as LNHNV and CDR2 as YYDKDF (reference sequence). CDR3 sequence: CATSRDHGGRIEQFF. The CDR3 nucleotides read TGTGCCACCAGCAGAGATCATGGCGGGAGGATTGAGCAGTTCTTC.

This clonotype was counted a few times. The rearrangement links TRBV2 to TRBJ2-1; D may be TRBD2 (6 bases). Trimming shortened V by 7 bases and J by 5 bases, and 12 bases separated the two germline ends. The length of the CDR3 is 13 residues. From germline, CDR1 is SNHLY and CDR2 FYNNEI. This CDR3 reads CASMGREDNEQFF. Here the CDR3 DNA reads TGTGCCAGCATGGGTAGGGAGGACAATGAGCAGTTCTTC.

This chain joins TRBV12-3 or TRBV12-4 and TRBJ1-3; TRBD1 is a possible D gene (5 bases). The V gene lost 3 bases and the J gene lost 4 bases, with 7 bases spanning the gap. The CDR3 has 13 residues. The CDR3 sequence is CASSLTAGNTIYF. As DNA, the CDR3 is TGTGCCAGCAGTTTGACAGCCGGAAACACCATATATTTT.

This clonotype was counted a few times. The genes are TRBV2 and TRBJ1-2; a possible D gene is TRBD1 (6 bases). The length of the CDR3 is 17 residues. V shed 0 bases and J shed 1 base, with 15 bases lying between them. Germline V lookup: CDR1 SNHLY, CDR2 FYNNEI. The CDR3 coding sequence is TGTGCCAGCAGTGAAGCGGCCAGGCCAGGGGATAACTATGGCTACACCTTC. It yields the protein CASSEAARPGDNYGYTF.

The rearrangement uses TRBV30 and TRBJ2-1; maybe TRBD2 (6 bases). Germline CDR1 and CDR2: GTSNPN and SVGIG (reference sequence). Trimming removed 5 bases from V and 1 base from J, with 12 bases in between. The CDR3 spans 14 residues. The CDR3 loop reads CAWGVGGSYNEQFF. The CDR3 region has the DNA TGTGCCTGGGGAGTCGGGGGTTCCTACAATGAGCAGTTCTTC.

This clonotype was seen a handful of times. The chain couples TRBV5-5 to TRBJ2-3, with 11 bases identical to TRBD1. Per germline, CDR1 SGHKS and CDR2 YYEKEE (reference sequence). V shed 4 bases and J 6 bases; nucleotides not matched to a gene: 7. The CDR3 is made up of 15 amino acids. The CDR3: CASSEPGQGDDTQYF. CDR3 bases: TGTGCCAGCAGCGAACCGGGACAGGGGGACGATACGCAGTATTTT.

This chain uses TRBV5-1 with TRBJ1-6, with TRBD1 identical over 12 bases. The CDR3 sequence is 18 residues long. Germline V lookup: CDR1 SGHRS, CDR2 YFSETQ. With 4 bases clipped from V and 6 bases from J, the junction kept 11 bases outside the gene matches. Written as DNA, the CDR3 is TGCGCCAGCAGCCAACGAGGGACAGGGGGCTATAGTAATTCACCCCTCCACTTT. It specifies CASSQRGTGGYSNSPLHF.

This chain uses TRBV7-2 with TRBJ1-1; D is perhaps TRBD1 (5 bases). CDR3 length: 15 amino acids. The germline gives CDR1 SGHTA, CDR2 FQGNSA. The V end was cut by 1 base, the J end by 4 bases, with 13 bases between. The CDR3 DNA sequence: TGTGCCAGCAGCTTAGGGGTCGGGCAGGGCACTGAAGCTTTCTTT. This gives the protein CASSLGVGQGTEAFF. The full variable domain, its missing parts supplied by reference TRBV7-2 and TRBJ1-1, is GAGVSQSPSNKVTEKGKDVELRCDPISGHTALYWYRQSLGQGLEFLIYFQGNSAPDKSGLPSDRFSAERTGGSVSTLTIQRTQQEDSAVYLCASSLGVGQGTEAFFGQGTRLTVV.

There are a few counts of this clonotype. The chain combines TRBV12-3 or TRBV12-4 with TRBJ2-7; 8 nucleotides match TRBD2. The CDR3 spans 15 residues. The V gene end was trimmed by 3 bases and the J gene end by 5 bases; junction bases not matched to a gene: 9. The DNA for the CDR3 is TGTGCCAGCAGTTTTCGGGCTAGCGGGCGGAACGAGCAGTACTTC. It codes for CASSFRASGRNEQYF.

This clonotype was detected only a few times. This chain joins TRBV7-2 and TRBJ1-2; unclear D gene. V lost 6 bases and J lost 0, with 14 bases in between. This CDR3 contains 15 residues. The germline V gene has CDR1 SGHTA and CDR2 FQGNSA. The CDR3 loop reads CASRRETGANYGYTF. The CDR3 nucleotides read TGTGCCAGCAGACGAGAGACGGGAGCTAACTATGGCTACACCTTC.

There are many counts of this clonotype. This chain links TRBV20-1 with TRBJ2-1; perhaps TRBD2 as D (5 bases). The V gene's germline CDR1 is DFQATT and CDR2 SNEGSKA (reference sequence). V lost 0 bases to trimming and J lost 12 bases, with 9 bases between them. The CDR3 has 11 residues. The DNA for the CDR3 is TGCAGTGCTAGAGAGGGGAGCAGGCAGTTCTTC. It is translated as CSAREGSRQFF.

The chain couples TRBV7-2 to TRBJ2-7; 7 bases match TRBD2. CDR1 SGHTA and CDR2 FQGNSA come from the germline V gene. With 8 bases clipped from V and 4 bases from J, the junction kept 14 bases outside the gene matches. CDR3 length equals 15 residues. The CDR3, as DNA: TGTGCCAGCTTTTGGGGGGGGACCCAGGGATACGAGCAGTACTTC. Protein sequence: CASFWGGTQGYEQYF.

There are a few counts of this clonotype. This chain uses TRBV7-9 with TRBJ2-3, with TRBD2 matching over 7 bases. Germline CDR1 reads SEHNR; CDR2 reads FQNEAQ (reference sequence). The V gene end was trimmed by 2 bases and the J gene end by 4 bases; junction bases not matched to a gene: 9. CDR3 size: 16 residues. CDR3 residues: CASSLSRVTSADTQYF. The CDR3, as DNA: TGTGCCAGCAGCTTATCCCGGGTCACTAGCGCAGATACGCAGTATTTT.

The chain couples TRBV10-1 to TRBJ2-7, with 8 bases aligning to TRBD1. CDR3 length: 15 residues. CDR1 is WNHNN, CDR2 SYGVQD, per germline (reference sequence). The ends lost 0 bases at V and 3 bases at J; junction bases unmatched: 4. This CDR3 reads CASSESEQGDYEQYF. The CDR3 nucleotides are TGCGCCAGCAGTGAGTCGGAACAGGGGGACTACGAGCAGTACTTC.

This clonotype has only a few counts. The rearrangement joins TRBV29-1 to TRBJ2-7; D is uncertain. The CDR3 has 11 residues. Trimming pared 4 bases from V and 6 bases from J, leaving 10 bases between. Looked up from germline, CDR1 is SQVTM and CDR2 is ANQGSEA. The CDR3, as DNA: TGCAGCGTTGGGCGAGCATCCGAGCAGTACTTC. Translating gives CSVGRASEQYF.

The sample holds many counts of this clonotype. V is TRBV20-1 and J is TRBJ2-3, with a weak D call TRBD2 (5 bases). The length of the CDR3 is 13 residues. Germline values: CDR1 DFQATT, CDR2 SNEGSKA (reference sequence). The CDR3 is CSAELSGTDTQYF. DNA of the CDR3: TGCAGCGCAGAACTTAGCGGCACAGATACGCAGTATTTT.

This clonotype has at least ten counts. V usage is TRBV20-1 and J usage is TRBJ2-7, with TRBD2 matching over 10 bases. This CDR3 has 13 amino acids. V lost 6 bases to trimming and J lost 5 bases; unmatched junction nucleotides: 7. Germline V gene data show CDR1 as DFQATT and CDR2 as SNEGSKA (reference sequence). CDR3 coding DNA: TGCAGTGCAATGGGGACTAGCGTTAACGAGCAGTACTTC. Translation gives CSAMGTSVNEQYF.

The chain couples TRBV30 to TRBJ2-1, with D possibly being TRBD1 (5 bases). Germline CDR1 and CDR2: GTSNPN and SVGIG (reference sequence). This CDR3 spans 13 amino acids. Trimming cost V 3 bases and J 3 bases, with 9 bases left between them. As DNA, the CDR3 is TGTGCCTGGAGCGTAGGGGTCTACAATGAGCAGTTCTTC. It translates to CAWSVGVYNEQFF.

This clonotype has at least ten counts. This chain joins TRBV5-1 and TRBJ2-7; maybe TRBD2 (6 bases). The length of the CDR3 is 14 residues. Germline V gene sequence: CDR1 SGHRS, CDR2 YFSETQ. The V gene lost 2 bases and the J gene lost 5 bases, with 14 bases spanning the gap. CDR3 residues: CASSLEREKDEQYF. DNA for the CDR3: TGCGCCAGCAGCTTAGAACGGGAGAAGGACGAGCAGTACTTC.

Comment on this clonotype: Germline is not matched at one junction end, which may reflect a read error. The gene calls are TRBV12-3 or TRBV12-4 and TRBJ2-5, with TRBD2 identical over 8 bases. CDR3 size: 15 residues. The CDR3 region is CASSLGAGEEDTQYF. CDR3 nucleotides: TGTGCCAGCAGTTTAGGAGCGGGGGAGGAAGATACCCAGTACTTC.